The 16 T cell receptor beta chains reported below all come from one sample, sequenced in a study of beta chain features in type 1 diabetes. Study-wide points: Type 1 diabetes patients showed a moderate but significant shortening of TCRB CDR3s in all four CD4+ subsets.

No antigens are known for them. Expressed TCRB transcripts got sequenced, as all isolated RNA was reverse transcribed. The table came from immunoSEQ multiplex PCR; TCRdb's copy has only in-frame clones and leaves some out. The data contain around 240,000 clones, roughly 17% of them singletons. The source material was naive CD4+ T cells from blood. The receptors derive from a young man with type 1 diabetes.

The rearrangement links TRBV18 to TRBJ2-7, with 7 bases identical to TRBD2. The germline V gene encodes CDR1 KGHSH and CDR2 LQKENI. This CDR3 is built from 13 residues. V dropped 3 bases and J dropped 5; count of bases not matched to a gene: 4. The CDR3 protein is CASSPPAGDEQYF. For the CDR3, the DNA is TGTGCCAGCTCACCGCCCGCGGGGGACGAGCAGTACTTC.

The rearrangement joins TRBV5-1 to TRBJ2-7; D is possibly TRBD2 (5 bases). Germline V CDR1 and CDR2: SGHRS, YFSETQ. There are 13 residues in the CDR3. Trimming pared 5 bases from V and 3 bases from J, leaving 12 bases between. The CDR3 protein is CASRFVGGYEQYF. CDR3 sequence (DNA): TGCGCCAGCAGATTTGTTGGAGGCTACGAGCAGTACTTC.

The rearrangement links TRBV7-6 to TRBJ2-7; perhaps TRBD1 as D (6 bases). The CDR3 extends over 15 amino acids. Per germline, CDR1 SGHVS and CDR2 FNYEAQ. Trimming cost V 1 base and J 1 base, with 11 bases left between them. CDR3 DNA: TGTGCCAGCAGCTTAGGACCAGACAGGTCCTACGAGCAGTACTTC. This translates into CASSLGPDRSYEQYF.

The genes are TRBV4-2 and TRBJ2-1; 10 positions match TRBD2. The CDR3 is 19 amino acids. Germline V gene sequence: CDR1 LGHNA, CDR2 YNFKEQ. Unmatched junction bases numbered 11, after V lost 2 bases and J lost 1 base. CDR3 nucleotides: TGTGCCAGCAGCCAACGAATTCTAGCGGGAGTGTTTTCCTACAATGAGCAGTTCTTC. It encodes CASSQRILAGVFSYNEQFF.

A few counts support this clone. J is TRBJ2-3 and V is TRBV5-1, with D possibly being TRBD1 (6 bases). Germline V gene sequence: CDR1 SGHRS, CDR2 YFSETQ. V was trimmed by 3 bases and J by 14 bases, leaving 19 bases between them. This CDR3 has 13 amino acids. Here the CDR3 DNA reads TGCGCCAGCAGCTCCAACAGGGACGCACTGCGGTATTTT. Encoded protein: CASSSNRDALRYF.

For the CDR3, the DNA is TGTGCCAGCAGCTACGAAAGGACGGCCCAGTTCTTC. It yields the protein CASSYERTAQFF. The genes are TRBV13 and TRBJ2-1; D uncertain. Trimming removed 4 bases at V and 13 bases at J, with 14 bases between. The germline V gene has CDR1 PRHDT and CDR2 FYEKMQ (reference sequence). The CDR3 runs 12 residues.

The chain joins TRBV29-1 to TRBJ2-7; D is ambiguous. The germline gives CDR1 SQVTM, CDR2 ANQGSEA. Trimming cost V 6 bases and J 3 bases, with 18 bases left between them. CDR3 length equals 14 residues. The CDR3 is CSVGTLGYNYEQYF. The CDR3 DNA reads TGCAGCGTGGGCACTTTGGGCTATAACTACGAGCAGTACTTC.

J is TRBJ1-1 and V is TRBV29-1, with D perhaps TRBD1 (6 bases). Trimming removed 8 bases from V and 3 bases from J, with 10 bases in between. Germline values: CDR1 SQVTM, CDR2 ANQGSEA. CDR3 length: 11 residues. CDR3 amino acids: CSYRDYTEAFF. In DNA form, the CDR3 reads TGCAGCTACAGGGATTACACTGAAGCTTTCTTT.

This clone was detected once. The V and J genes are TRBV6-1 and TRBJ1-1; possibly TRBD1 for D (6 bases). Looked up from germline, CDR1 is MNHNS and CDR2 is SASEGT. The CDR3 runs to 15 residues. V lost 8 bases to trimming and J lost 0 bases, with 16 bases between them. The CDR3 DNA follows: TGTGCCAGCGGGGGCTGGAGACGGATGAACACTGAAGCTTTCTTT. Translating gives CASGGWRRMNTEAFF.

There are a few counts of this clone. The DNA for the CDR3 is TGTGCCAGCAGCTTAGCGCGACAGGGCACAGATACGCAGTATTTT. It codes for CASSLARQGTDTQYF. This sequence joins TRBV7-9 and TRBJ2-3, with a possible D match to TRBD1 (6 bases). The germline V and J ends were trimmed by 0 bases and 1 base, with 8 bases remaining between them. Germline V gene data show CDR1 as SEHNR and CDR2 as FQNEAQ (reference sequence). CDR3 length: 15 residues. Variable domain in full (rest from reference TRBV7-9 and TRBJ2-3): DTGVSQNPRHKITKRGQNVTFRCDPISEHNRLYWYRQTLGQGPEFLTYFQNEAQLEKSRLLSDRFSAERPKGSFSTLEIQRTEQGDSAMYLCASSLARQGTDTQYFGPGTRLTVL.

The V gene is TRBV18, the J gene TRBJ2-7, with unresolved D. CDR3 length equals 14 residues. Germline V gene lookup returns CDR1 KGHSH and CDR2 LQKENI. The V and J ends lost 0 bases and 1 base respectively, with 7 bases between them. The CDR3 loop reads CASSPPSLSYEQYF. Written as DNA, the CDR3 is TGTGCCAGCTCACCACCCAGTCTATCCTACGAGCAGTACTTC.

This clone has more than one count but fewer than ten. CDR3 coding DNA: TGTGCCAGCAGCCCAAGCCCGACTAGAGACAATGAGCAGTTCTTC. Amino acid sequence: CASSPSPTRDNEQFF. V usage is TRBV9 and J usage is TRBJ2-1; possible D gene TRBD2, 6 bases. Trimming removed 4 bases at V and 5 bases at J, with 16 bases between. The germline CDR1 and CDR2 sequences are SGDLS and YYNGEE. The CDR3 length is 15 residues. Filled out from reference TRBV9 and TRBJ2-1, the complete variable domain reads DSGVTQTPKHLITATGQRVTLRCSPRSGDLSVYWYQQSLDQGLQFLIQYYNGEERAKGNILERFSAQQFPDLHSELNLSSLELGDSALYFCASSPSPTRDNEQFFGPGTRLTVL.

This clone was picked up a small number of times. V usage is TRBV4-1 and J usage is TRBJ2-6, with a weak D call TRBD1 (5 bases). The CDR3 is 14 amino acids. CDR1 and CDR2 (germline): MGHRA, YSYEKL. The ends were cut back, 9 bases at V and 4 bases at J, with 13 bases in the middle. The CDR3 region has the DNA TGCGCCAGTCAGGGTACCTCCGGGGCCAACGTCCTGACTTTC. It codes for CASQGTSGANVLTF.

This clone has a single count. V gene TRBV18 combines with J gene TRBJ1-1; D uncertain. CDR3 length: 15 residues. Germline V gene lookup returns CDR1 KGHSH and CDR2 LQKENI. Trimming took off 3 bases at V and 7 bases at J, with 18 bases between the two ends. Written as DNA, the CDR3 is TGTGCCAGCTCACCGGAAAATGTCTTGCCAGGTGAAGCTTTCTTT. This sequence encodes CASSPENVLPGEAFF. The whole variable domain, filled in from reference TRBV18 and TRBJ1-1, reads NAGVMQNPRHLVRRRGQEARLRCSPMKGHSHVYWYRQLPEEGLKFMVYLQKENIIDESGMPKERFSAEFPKEGPSILRIQQVVRGDSAAYFCASSPENVLPGEAFFGQGTRLTVV.

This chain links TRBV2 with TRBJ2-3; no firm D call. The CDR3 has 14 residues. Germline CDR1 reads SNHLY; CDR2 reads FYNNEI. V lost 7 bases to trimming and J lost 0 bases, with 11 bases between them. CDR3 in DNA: TGTGCCAGCAAATCGGCGTATAGCACAGATACGCAGTATTTT. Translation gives CASKSAYSTDTQYF.

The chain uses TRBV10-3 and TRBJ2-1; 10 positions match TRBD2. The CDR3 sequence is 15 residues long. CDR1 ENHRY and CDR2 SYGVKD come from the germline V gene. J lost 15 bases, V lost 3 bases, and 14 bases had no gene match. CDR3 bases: TGTGCCATCAGTGAACAAGTCCGAGCGGGAGGGCCACCGTTCTTC. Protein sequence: CAISEQVRAGGPPFF.